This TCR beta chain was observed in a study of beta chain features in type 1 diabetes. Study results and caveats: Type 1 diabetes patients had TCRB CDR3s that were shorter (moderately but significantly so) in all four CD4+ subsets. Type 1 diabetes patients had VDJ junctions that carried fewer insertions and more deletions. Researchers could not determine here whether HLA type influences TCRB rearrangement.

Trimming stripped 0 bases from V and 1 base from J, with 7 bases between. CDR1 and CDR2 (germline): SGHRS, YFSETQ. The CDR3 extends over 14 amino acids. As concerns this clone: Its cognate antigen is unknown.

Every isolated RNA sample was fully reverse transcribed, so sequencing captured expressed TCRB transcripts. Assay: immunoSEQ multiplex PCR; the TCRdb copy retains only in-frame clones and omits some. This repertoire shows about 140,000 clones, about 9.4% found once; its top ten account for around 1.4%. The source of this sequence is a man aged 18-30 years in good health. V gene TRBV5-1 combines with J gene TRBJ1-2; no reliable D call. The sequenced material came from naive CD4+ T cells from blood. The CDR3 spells CASSLATDNYGYTF. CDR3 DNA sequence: TGCGCCAGCAGCTTGGCCACTGATAACTATGGCTACACCTTC. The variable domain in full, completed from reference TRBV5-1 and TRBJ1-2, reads KAGVTQTPRYLIKTRGQQVTLSCSPISGHRSVSWYQQTPGQGLQFLFEYFSETQRNKGNFPGRFSGRQFSNSRSEMNVSTLELGDSALYLCASSLATDNYGYTFGSGTRLTVV.